This record covers a single T cell receptor (beta chain). This table comes from immunoSEQ multiplex PCR, and its TCRdb copy is limited to in-frame clones, with some not included. This table has more than 300,000 clones, 88% appearing once. Enrolled during active infection, Seattle patients were then followed longitudinally. The CDR3 covers 16 residues. Germline V gene lookup returns CDR1 SGHRS and CDR2 YFSETQ. With 2 bases clipped from V and 4 bases from J, the junction kept 7 bases outside the gene matches. The data derive from a study of blood T cell repertoires in COVID-19. Background on the study: Sites across the United States, Italy and Spain contributed samples from acute and convalescent COVID-19.

This clonotype was sampled from a young woman with COVID-19, enrolled during active disease. The specimen was peripheral blood. V is TRBV5-1 and J is TRBJ2-2; TRBD1 matches at 8 bases. The CDR3 sequence is CASSFRQGLSTGELFF. The CDR3 nucleotides read TGCGCCAGCAGCTTTCGACAGGGGCTCAGCACCGGGGAGCTGTTTTTT. Variable domain in full (rest from reference TRBV5-1 and TRBJ2-2): KAGVTQTPRYLIKTRGQQVTLSCSPISGHRSVSWYQQTPGQGLQFLFEYFSETQRNKGNFPGRFSGRQFSNSRSEMNVSTLELGDSALYLCASSFRQGLSTGELFFGEGSRLTVL.